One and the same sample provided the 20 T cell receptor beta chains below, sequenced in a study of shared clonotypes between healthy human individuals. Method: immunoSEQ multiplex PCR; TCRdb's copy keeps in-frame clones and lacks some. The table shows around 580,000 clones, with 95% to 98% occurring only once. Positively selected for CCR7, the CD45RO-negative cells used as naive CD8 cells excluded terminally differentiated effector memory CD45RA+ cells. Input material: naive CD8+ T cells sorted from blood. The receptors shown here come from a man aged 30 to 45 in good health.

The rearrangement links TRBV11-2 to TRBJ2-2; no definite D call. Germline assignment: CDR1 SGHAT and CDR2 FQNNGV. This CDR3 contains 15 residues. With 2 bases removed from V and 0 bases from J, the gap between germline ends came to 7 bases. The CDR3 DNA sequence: TGTGCCAGCAGCTTATTTCAGGCGAACACCGGGGAGCTGTTTTTT. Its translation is CASSLFQANTGELFF.

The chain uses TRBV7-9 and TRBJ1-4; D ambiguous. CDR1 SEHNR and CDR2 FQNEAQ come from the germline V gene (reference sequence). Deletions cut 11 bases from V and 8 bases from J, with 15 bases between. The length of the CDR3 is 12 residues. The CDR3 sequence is CAASTTWEKLFF. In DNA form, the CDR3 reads TGTGCCGCCTCGACGACTTGGGAAAAACTGTTTTTT.

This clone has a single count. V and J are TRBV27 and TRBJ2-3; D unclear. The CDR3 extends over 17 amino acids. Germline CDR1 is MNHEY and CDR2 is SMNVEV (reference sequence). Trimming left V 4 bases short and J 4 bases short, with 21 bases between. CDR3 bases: TGTGCCAGCAGTTCAAGGGTTCATGGACCTCGCCCAGATACGCAGTATTTT. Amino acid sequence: CASSSRVHGPRPDTQYF.

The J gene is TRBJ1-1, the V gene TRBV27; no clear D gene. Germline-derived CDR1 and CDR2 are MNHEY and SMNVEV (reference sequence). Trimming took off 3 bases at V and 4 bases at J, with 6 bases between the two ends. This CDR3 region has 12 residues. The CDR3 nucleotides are TGTGCCAGCAGTTTTGCTGGCACTGAAGCTTTCTTT. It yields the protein CASSFAGTEAFF.

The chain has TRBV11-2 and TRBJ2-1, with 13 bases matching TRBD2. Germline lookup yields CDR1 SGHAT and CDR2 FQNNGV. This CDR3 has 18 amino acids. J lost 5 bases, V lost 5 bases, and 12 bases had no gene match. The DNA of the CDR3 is TGTGCCAGCAGCCGGACTAGCGGGAGATCTTATTTTGACAATGAGCAGTTCTTC. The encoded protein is CASSRTSGRSYFDNEQFF.

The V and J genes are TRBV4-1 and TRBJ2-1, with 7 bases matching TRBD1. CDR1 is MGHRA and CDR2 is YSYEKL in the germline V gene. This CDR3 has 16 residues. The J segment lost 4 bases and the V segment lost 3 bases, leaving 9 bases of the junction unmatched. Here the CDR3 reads CASSQDPGQLYNEQFF. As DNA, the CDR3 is TGCGCCAGCAGCCAGGACCCGGGACAGCTATACAATGAGCAGTTCTTC.

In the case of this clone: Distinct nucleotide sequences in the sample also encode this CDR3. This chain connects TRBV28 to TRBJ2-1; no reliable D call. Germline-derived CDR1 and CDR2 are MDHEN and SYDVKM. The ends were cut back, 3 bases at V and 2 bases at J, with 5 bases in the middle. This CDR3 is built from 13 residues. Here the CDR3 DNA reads TGTGCCAGCAGTTTTTCCACCTACAATGAGCAGTTCTTC. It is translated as CASSFSTYNEQFF.

The CDR3 protein is CASPEGLAEGETQYF. CDR3 nucleotides: TGTGCCAGCCCCGAAGGGCTAGCGGAGGGGGAGACCCAGTACTTC. The rearrangement joins TRBV2 to TRBJ2-5, with 7 positions matching TRBD2. Germline CDR1 SNHLY, CDR2 FYNNEI. This CDR3 region has 15 residues. J was trimmed by 5 bases and V by 8 bases; bases with no gene match: 14.

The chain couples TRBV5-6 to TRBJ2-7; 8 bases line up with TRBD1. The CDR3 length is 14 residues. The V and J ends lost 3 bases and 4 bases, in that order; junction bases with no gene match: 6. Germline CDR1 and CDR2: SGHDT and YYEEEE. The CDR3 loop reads CASSYGTGTYEQYF. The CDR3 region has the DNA TGTGCCAGCAGCTACGGGACAGGTACTTACGAGCAGTACTTC.

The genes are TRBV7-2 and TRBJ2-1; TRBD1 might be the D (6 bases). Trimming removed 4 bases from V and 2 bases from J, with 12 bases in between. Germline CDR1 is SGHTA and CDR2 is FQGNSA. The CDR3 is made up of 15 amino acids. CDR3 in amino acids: CASSYGGGAYNEQFF. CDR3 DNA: TGTGCCAGCAGCTATGGTGGGGGCGCCTACAATGAGCAGTTCTTC. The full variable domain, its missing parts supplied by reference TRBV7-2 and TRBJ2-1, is GAGVSQSPSNKVTEKGKDVELRCDPISGHTALYWYRQSLGQGLEFLIYFQGNSAPDKSGLPSDRFSAERTGGSVSTLTIQRTQQEDSAVYLCASSYGGGAYNEQFFGPGTRLTVL.

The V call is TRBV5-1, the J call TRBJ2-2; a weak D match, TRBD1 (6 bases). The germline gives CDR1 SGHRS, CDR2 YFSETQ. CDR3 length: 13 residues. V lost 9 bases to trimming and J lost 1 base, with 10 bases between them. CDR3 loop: CAIRDMNTGELFF. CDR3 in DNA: TGCGCCATCCGGGACATGAACACCGGGGAGCTGTTTTTT.

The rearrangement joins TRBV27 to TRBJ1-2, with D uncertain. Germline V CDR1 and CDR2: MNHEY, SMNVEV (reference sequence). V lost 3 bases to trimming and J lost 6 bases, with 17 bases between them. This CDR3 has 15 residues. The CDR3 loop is CASSFIMGRWDGYTF. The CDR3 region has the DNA TGTGCCAGCAGTTTTATTATGGGCCGTTGGGATGGCTACACCTTC.

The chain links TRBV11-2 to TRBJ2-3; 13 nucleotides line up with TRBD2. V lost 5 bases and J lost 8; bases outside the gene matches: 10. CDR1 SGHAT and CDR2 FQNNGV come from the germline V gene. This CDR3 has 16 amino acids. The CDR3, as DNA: TGTGCCAGCAGCCCGAGACTAGCGGGAGGTGCAGGTACGCAGTATTTT. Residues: CASSPRLAGGAGTQYF.

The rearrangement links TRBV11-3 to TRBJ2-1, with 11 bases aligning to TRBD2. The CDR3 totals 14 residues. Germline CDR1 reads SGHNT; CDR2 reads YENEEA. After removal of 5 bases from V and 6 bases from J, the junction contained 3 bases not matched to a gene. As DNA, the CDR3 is TGTGCCAGCAGCGTGACTAGCGGGATCAATGAGCAGTTCTTC. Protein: CASSVTSGINEQFF.

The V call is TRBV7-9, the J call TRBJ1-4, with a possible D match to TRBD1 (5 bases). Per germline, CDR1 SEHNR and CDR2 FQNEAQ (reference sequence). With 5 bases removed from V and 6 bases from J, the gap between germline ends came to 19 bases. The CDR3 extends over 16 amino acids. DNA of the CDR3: TGTGCCAGCAGCCCGCCCGGGCGGGGGGACTATGAAAAACTGTTTTTT. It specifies CASSPPGRGDYEKLFF.

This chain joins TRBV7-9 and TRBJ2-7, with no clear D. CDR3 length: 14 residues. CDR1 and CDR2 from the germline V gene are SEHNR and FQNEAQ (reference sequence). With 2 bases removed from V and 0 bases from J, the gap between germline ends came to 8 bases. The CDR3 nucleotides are TGTGCCAGCAGCTTATTGGAGAACTCCTACGAGCAGTACTTC. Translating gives CASSLLENSYEQYF.

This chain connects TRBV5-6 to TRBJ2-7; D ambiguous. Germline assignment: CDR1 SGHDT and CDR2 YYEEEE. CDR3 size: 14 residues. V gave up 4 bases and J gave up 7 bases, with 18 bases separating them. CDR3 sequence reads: CASSPGSSGEEQYF. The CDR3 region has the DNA TGTGCCAGCAGCCCCGGTAGTTCGGGTGAAGAGCAGTACTTC.

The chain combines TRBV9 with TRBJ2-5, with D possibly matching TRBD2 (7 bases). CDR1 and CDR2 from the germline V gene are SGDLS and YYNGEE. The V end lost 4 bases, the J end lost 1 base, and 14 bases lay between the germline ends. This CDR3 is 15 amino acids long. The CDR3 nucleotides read TGTGCCAGCAGCTTGAGGGGAGGGGGCCAAGAGACCCAGTACTTC. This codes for CASSLRGGGQETQYF.

Here the CDR3 reads CAREATGDGIEKLFF. The DNA of the CDR3 is TGTGCCAGGGAAGCGACCGGGGACGGAATTGAAAAACTGTTTTTT. The genes are TRBV19 and TRBJ1-4; the D gene is possibly TRBD1 (5 bases). This CDR3 region has 15 residues. Germline V lookup: CDR1 LNHDA, CDR2 SQIVND (reference sequence). Between the trimmed V and J ends, which lost 9 bases and 7 bases, there was a span of 21 bases.

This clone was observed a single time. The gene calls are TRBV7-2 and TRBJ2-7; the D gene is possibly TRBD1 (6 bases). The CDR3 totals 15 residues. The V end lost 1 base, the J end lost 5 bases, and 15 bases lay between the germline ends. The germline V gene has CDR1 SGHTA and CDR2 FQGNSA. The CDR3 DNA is TGTGCCAGCAGCTTAGTTGGGCAGGGGTTCAACGAGCAGTACTTC. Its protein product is CASSLVGQGFNEQYF.